These 24 T cell receptor beta chains share one sample of origin, sequenced in a study of blood T cell repertoires in COVID-19. Profiled with immunoSEQ multiplex PCR; TCRdb holds only in-frame clones, not every one. The sample contains approximately 150,000 clones, 86% of which appear only once. The sequencing input was peripheral blood. Receptors were obtained from a woman in her sixties or seventies with acute or convalescent COVID-19.

The chain recombines TRBV7-9 with TRBJ2-5, with 8 bases that match TRBD1. This CDR3 is built from 17 residues. Germline CDR1 reads SEHNR; CDR2 reads FQNEAQ (reference sequence). V gave up 6 bases and J gave up 2 bases; unmatched junction bases: 14. CDR3 residues: CASSIPPDRVQQETQYF. CDR3 coding DNA: TGTGCCAGCAGTATTCCTCCGGACAGGGTCCAACAAGAGACCCAGTACTTC.

This clone showed up just a few times. This chain uses TRBV19 with TRBJ1-6, with TRBD1 matching over 7 bases. Germline CDR1 reads LNHDA; CDR2 reads SQIVND (reference sequence). Trimming took 6 bases from V and 5 from J; bases not matched to a gene: 4. The CDR3 length is 14 residues. CDR3 sequence: CASRTGTDNSPLHF. As DNA, the CDR3 is TGTGCCAGTAGAACCGGGACAGATAATTCACCCCTCCACTTT.

This chain links TRBV28 with TRBJ1-2; 7 nucleotides align to TRBD1. The length of the CDR3 is 17 residues. V was pared by 6 bases and J by 2 bases, with 15 bases of the junction left unmatched. From germline, CDR1 is MDHEN and CDR2 SYDVKM. CDR3 amino acids: CASSRDKRQGVNYGYTF. CDR3 coding DNA: TGTGCCAGCAGCCGAGACAAAAGACAGGGTGTAAACTATGGCTACACCTTC.

The chain couples TRBV20-1 to TRBJ1-5; D gene unclear. Germline assignment: CDR1 DFQATT and CDR2 SNEGSKA (reference sequence). The CDR3 is 14 amino acids. V lost 3 bases, J lost 0 bases, and 9 bases lay in between. DNA for the CDR3: TGCAGTGCTAGTACCGGGTATAGCAATCAGCCCCAGCATTTT. Translation: CSASTGYSNQPQHF.

The gene calls are TRBV9 and TRBJ2-7, with TRBD1 identical over 9 bases. This CDR3 region has 14 residues. V lost 6 bases to trimming and J lost 3 bases; unmatched junction nucleotides: 7. Germline CDR1 SGDLS, CDR2 YYNGEE. The CDR3 DNA is TGTGCCAGCACCAAGCGGGACAGGGACTACGAGCAGTACTTC. Amino acid sequence: CASTKRDRDYEQYF.

This clone came up once. The chain has TRBV7-9 and TRBJ2-7, with D hard to call. The germline V gene has CDR1 SEHNR and CDR2 FQNEAQ (reference sequence). This CDR3 has 13 residues. V was cut by 3 bases and J by 3 bases, with 9 bases left in between. CDR3 nucleotides: TGTGCCAGCAGCTTTGCGGAGCTCTACGAGCAGTACTTC. It specifies CASSFAELYEQYF. Variable domain in full (rest from reference TRBV7-9 and TRBJ2-7): DTGVSQNPRHKITKRGQNVTFRCDPISEHNRLYWYRQTLGQGPEFLTYFQNEAQLEKSRLLSDRFSAERPKGSFSTLEIQRTEQGDSAMYLCASSFAELYEQYFGPGTRLTVT.

This clone was found once. The gene calls are TRBV7-8 and TRBJ2-7; D may be TRBD1 (6 bases). Germline assignment: CDR1 SGHVS and CDR2 FQNEAQ. The V and J ends lost 5 bases and 3 bases respectively, with 17 bases between them. CDR3 length: 15 residues. CDR3 protein: CASSLSTGTLYEQYF. For the CDR3, the DNA is TGTGCCAGCAGCCTATCGACAGGCACGCTCTACGAGCAGTACTTC.

The chain recombines TRBV28 with TRBJ1-5; D ambiguous. This CDR3 is built from 14 residues. V was trimmed by 5 bases and J by 7 bases, leaving 15 bases between them. Germline lookup yields CDR1 MDHEN and CDR2 SYDVKM. Here the CDR3 reads CASSGHREQQPQHF. The CDR3 DNA reads as TGTGCCAGCAGTGGCCACAGAGAGCAACAGCCCCAGCATTTT.

The chain recombines TRBV9 with TRBJ1-3, with D possibly TRBD1 on 5 matching bases. Germline lookup yields CDR1 SGDLS and CDR2 YYNGEE. The CDR3 runs 15 residues. V shed 4 bases and J shed 4 bases, with 15 bases lying between them. The CDR3 loop reads CASSQDSIPGNTIYF. The CDR3 DNA reads as TGTGCCAGCAGCCAAGACAGTATACCAGGAAACACCATATATTTT.

J is TRBJ1-5 and V is TRBV20-1, with 7 bases that match TRBD1. J lost 7 bases, V lost 3 bases, and 9 bases had no gene match. From germline, CDR1 is DFQATT and CDR2 SNEGSKA (reference sequence). The CDR3 has 14 amino acids. The CDR3 loop reads CSASRAGGLQPQHF. The CDR3 DNA reads TGCAGTGCTAGTCGGGCAGGGGGGCTCCAGCCCCAGCATTTT.

V gene TRBV2 combines with J gene TRBJ2-6, with D hard to call. This CDR3 is built from 14 residues. The germline V gene has CDR1 SNHLY and CDR2 FYNNEI. Trimming removed 5 bases from V and 0 bases from J, with 5 bases in between. The CDR3 nucleotides read TGTGCCAGCAGTCAGATCTCTGGGGCCAACGTCCTGACTTTC. Its translation is CASSQISGANVLTF.

The CDR3 nucleotides are TGTGCCAGTAGTACACAGGGACGGCCTAACTATGGCTACACCTTC. Its protein product is CASSTQGRPNYGYTF. V gene TRBV19 combines with J gene TRBJ1-2, with TRBD1 as a possible D gene (6 bases). This CDR3 spans 15 amino acids. The germline V gene encodes CDR1 LNHDA and CDR2 SQIVND (reference sequence). The V end was cut by 4 bases, the J end by 0 bases, with 12 bases between. The entire variable domain, with the rest obtained from reference TRBV19 and TRBJ1-2, is as follows: DGGITQSPKYLFRKEGQNVTLSCEQNLNHDAMYWYRQDPGQGLRLIYYSQIVNDFQKGDIAEGYSVSREKKESFPLTVTSAQKNPTAFYLCASSTQGRPNYGYTFGSGTRLTVV.

V gene TRBV6-5 combines with J gene TRBJ1-2; 7 bases are shared with TRBD1. The CDR3 totals 13 residues. The germline V gene has CDR1 MNHEY and CDR2 SVGAGI. Germline trimming cut 6 bases from V and 3 bases from J; bases unmatched to any gene: 4. CDR3: CASRDTGDYGYTF. The CDR3, as DNA: TGTGCCAGCAGGGATACAGGGGACTATGGCTACACCTTC.

V is TRBV4-2 and J is TRBJ1-4, with TRBD1 matching 10 bases. Germline V CDR1 and CDR2: LGHNA, YNFKEQ. V was pared by 6 bases and J by 8 bases, with 18 bases of the junction left unmatched. The CDR3 runs 18 residues. The CDR3 coding sequence is TGTGCCAGCAGTTATTCACTGGTGCCGGGACAGGGGTCCGAAAAACTGTTTTTT. Amino acids: CASSYSLVPGQGSEKLFF.

This clone came up once. The V and J genes are TRBV6-2 or TRBV6-3 and TRBJ2-7; the D gene is possibly TRBD2 (6 bases). Germline CDR1 reads MNHEY; CDR2 reads SVGEGT. V lost 4 bases, J lost 4 bases, and 14 bases lay in between. The CDR3 loop spans 14 amino acids. CDR3 amino acids: CASSLREWLYEQYF. CDR3 in DNA: TGTGCCAGCAGTTTACGGGAGTGGTTGTACGAGCAGTACTTC.

The V and J genes are TRBV7-3 and TRBJ1-2; 9 positions match TRBD1. Germline assignment: CDR1 SGHTA and CDR2 FQGTGA. With V trimmed by 5 bases and J by 4 bases, 2 bases remained unmatched. The CDR3 extends over 13 amino acids. In nucleotides, the CDR3 is TGTGCCAGCAGCCAGACAGGGGGCTATGGCTACACCTTC. This encodes CASSQTGGYGYTF.

In DNA, the CDR3 is TGTGCCACCAGTGACCCAATCGATACGCAGTATTTT. Protein: CATSDPIDTQYF. The V gene is TRBV24-1, the J gene TRBJ2-3; D unclear. The germline V and J ends were trimmed by 4 bases and 6 bases, with 7 bases remaining between them. CDR3 length equals 12 residues. From germline, CDR1 is KGHDR and CDR2 SFDVKD.

A few counts support this clone. The chain links TRBV5-1 to TRBJ2-4; 11 nucleotides match TRBD2. V dropped 4 bases and J dropped 0; count of bases not matched to a gene: 12. Germline CDR1 SGHRS, CDR2 YFSETQ. The CDR3 consists of 19 residues. CDR3 in amino acids: CASSAGLAVGTLAKNIQYF. The DNA of the CDR3 is TGCGCCAGCAGCGCGGGACTAGCGGTTGGCACACTAGCCAAAAACATTCAGTACTTC. Full variable domain (rest looked up from reference TRBV5-1 and TRBJ2-4): KAGVTQTPRYLIKTRGQQVTLSCSPISGHRSVSWYQQTPGQGLQFLFEYFSETQRNKGNFPGRFSGRQFSNSRSEMNVSTLELGDSALYLCASSAGLAVGTLAKNIQYFGAGTRLSVL.

The table lists this clone with a count of one. The rearrangement joins TRBV9 to TRBJ1-2; D gene ambiguous. With 4 bases removed from V and 1 base from J, the gap between germline ends came to 8 bases. This CDR3 is 13 amino acids long. From germline, CDR1 is SGDLS and CDR2 YYNGEE. CDR3 in DNA: TGTGCCAGCAGCAAGAGGCTTAACTATGGCTACACCTTC. Translation: CASSKRLNYGYTF.

The chain is built from TRBV18 and TRBJ1-5; D is ambiguous. The ends were cut back, 4 bases at V and 1 base at J, with 8 bases in the middle. This CDR3 region has 14 residues. CDR1 and CDR2 (germline): KGHSH, LQKENI. The CDR3: CASSQRESNQPQHF. DNA of the CDR3: TGTGCCAGCTCACAGCGAGAAAGCAATCAGCCCCAGCATTTT.

This chain uses TRBV6-5 with TRBJ1-1; a possible D gene is TRBD1 (5 bases). The germline gives CDR1 MNHEY, CDR2 SVGAGI. This CDR3 spans 14 amino acids. V lost 6 bases and J 4 bases, leaving 15 bases between the germline ends. The CDR3 DNA follows: TGTGCCAGCAGCCCAGGGTGGTCCAGCACTGAAGCTTTCTTT. Its protein is CASSPGWSSTEAFF.

CDR3 region: CASSLAGAGGAYGYTF. The CDR3 region has the DNA TGTGCCAGCAGCTTAGCGGGGGCAGGGGGCGCGTACGGCTACACCTTC. The chain recombines TRBV7-9 with TRBJ1-2, with TRBD1 identical over 8 bases. Germline loops: CDR1 SEHNR, CDR2 FQNEAQ (reference sequence). Trimming took 0 bases from V and 8 from J; bases not matched to a gene: 11. This CDR3 is 16 amino acids long. The full variable domain, in which reference TRBV7-9 and TRBJ1-2 provide the parts outside the CDR3, is DTGVSQNPRHKITKRGQNVTFRCDPISEHNRLYWYRQTLGQGPEFLTYFQNEAQLEKSRLLSDRFSAERPKGSFSTLEIQRTEQGDSAMYLCASSLAGAGGAYGYTFGSGTRLTVV.

The genes are TRBV12-3 or TRBV12-4 and TRBJ2-2; D is ambiguous. This CDR3 comprises 13 residues. The germline V and J ends were trimmed by 3 bases and 6 bases, with 8 bases remaining between them. The CDR3 protein is CASSFISAGELFF. CDR3 in DNA: TGTGCCAGCAGTTTTATATCGGCCGGGGAGCTGTTTTTT.

The J gene is TRBJ2-7, the V gene TRBV18; TRBD1 might be the D (6 bases). V was cut by 2 bases and J by 3 bases, with 11 bases left in between. The CDR3 extends over 14 amino acids. CDR1 and CDR2 from the germline V gene are KGHSH and LQKENI. The CDR3 sequence: CASSPTGQLYEQYF. The CDR3 nucleotides are TGTGCCAGCTCACCAACCGGACAGCTCTACGAGCAGTACTTC.